Shown below are 7 T cell receptor beta chains from a single sample sequenced in a study of neurological immune-mediated disorders. A single record per CDR3 protein comes from TCRdb applying MiXCR to the 5' RACE reads. The sample includes 45,000 or so distinct CDR3 sequences, 2.5% to 3.5% of them seen just once. The sequenced sample consisted of PBMCs. Receptors were obtained from a woman aged 50 to 60 with multiple sclerosis.

This clonotype was picked up many times. CDR3 bases: TGCAGTGCTAGAGTGGCCGACCGAGAAGGCTACACCTTC. Amino acids: CSARVADREGYTF. The rearrangement uses TRBV20-1 and TRBJ1-2; D remains ambiguous. Trimming removed 1 base at V and 8 bases at J, with 14 bases between. The CDR3 contains 13 residues. Germline V CDR1 and CDR2: DFQATT, SNEGSKA (reference sequence).

This clonotype came up many times. V and J are TRBV4-1 and TRBJ2-1, with D maybe TRBD1 (6 bases). Trimming stripped 4 bases from V and 7 bases from J, with 17 bases between. Germline assignment: CDR1 MGHRA and CDR2 YSYEKL. The CDR3 sequence is 15 residues long. CDR3 sequence (DNA): TGCGCCAGCAGCCCCGGACAGCGATGGCTTAATGAGCAGTTCTTC. It translates to CASSPGQRWLNEQFF.

The sample holds a few counts of this clonotype. The chain has TRBV7-2 and TRBJ2-1; perhaps D is TRBD1 or TRBD2 (5 bases each). The V end was cut by 1 base, the J end by 7 bases, with 23 bases between. In germline, CDR1 is SGHTA, CDR2 FQGNSA. The CDR3 runs 18 residues. CDR3 in amino acids: CASSLVILAGRGFNEQFF. Written as DNA, the CDR3 is TGTGCCAGCAGCTTAGTTATATTGGCGGGTAGGGGTTTTAATGAGCAGTTCTTC.

This clonotype showed up many times. The CDR3 loop reads CASSSRGGTDTQYF. The CDR3 DNA follows: TGTGCCAGCAGTTCCAGGGGAGGGACAGATACGCAGTATTTT. V usage is TRBV12-3 or TRBV12-4 and J usage is TRBJ2-3, with D possibly being TRBD2 (7 bases). The CDR3 spans 14 residues. Trimming removed 4 bases at V and 3 bases at J, with 11 bases between.

In the case of this clonotype: A read error may explain this, as a much larger clone is one base away. The chain couples TRBV28 to TRBJ1-5; unclear D gene. Germline V gene lookup returns CDR1 MDHEN and CDR2 SYDVKM. CDR3 length: 14 residues. CDR3 in amino acids: CASSLQISNQPQNF. In DNA, the CDR3 is TGTGCCAGCAGTTTACAGATTAGCAATCAGCCCCAGAATTTT.

There are a few counts of this clonotype. V gene TRBV4-1 combines with J gene TRBJ2-1, with 10 bases lining up with TRBD1. V shed 7 bases, J shed 6 bases, and the junction held 18 bases outside the gene matches. The length of the CDR3 is 18 residues. In germline, CDR1 is MGHRA, CDR2 YSYEKL. CDR3 DNA sequence: TGCGCCAGCACCGGGACAGGGGAGTCGGGAGCGGGGATCAATGAGCAGTTCTTC. This encodes CASTGTGESGAGINEQFF.

This clonotype was seen repeatedly, ten times or more. The chain carries TRBV4-1 and TRBJ2-5, with 16 bases aligning to TRBD2. V was clipped by 3 bases and J by 5 bases; unmatched bases: 12. CDR1 and CDR2 (germline): MGHRA, YSYEKL. This CDR3 is 19 amino acids long. The CDR3 here is CASSQDPGLAGGFRETQYF. CDR3 nucleotides: TGCGCCAGCAGCCAGGATCCGGGACTAGCGGGGGGGTTCAGGGAGACCCAGTACTTC.